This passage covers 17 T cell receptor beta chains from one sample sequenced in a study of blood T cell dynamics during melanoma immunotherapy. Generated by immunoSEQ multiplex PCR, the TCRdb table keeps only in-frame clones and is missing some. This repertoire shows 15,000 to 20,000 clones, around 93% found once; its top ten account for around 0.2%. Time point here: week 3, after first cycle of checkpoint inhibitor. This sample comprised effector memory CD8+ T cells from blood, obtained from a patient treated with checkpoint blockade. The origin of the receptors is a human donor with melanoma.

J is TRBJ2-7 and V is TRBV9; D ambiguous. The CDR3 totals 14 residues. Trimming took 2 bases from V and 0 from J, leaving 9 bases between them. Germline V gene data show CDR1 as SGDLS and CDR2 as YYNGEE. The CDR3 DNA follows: TGTGCCAGCAGCGTTAGTGGAGCCTCCTACGAGCAGTACTTC. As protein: CASSVSGASYEQYF.

The CDR3 reads CASSQILEAYEQYF. In nucleotides, the CDR3 is TGTGCCAGCAGCCAAATTTTAGAGGCCTACGAGCAGTACTTC. The chain recombines TRBV28 with TRBJ2-5, with no clear D. Gene TRBJ2-7 matches the end of the DNA better, so the J call may be wrong. The CDR3 has 14 amino acids. CDR1 and CDR2 (germline): MDHEN, SYDVKM.

CDR3: CASWPVNGQPQHF. CDR3 in DNA: TGTGCCAGCTGGCCAGTTAATGGGCAGCCCCAGCATTTT. This chain uses TRBV28 with TRBJ1-5; unclear D gene. Trimming pared 8 bases from V and 7 bases from J, leaving 15 bases between. CDR1 is MDHEN and CDR2 is SYDVKM in the germline V gene. The CDR3 covers 13 residues.

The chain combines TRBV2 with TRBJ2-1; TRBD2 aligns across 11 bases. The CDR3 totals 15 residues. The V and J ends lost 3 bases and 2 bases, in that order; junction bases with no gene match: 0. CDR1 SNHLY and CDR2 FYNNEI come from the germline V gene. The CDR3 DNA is TGTGCCAGCAGTGAGGGACTAGCGGCCTACAATGAGCAGTTCTTC. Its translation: CASSEGLAAYNEQFF.

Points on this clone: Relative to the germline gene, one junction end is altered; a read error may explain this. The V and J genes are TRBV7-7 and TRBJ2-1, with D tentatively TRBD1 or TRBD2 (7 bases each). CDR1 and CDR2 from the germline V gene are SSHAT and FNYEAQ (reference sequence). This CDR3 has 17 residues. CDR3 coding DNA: TGTGCTAGCAGCTTAGCAGGGGGGGCGGGCGCCTACAATGAGCAGTTCTTC. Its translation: CASSLAGGAGAYNEQFF.

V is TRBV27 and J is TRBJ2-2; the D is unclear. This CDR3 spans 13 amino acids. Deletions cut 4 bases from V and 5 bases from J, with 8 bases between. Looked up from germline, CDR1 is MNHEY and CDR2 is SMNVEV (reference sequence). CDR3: CASSSPYTGELFF. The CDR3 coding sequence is TGTGCCAGCAGTTCTCCGTATACCGGGGAGCTGTTTTTT.

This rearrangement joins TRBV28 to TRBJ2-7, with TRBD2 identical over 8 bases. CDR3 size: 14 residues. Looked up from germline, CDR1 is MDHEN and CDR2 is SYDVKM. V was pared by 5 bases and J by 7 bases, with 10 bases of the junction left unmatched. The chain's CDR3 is CASSLSGGPGEQYF. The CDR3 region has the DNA TGTGCCAGCAGTCTCTCGGGAGGGCCAGGGGAGCAGTACTTC.

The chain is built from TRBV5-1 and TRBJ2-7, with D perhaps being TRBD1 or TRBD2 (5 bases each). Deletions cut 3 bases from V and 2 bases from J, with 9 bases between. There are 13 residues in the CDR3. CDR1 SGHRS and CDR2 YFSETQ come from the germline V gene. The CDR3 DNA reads TGCGCCAGCAGCTCCCGGGACCCCTACGAGCAGTACTTC. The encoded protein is CASSSRDPYEQYF.

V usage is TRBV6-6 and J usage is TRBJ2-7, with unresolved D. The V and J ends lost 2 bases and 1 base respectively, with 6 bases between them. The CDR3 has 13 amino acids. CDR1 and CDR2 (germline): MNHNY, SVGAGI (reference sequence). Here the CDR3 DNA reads TGTGCCAGCAGTTACGAGGTTTCCTACGAGCAGTACTTC. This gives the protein CASSYEVSYEQYF.

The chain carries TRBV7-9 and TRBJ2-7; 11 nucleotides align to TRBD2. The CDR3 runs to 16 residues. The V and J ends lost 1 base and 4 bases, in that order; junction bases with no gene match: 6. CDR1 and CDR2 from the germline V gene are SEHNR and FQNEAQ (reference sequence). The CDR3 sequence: CASSLVGASGRYEQYF. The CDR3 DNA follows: TGTGCCAGCAGCTTAGTCGGAGCTAGCGGGAGGTACGAGCAGTACTTC.

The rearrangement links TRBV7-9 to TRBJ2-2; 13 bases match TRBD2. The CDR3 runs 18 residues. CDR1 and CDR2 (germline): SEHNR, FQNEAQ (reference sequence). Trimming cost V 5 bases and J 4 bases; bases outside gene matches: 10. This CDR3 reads CASSPPTSGRARTGELFF. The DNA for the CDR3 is TGTGCCAGCAGCCCACCAACTAGCGGGAGGGCTCGCACCGGGGAGCTGTTTTTT.

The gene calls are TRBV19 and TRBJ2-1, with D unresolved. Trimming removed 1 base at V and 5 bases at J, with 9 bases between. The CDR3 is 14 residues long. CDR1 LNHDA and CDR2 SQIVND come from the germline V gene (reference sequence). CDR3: CASSIVLKNNEQFF. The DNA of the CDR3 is TGTGCCAGTAGTATAGTGCTAAAAAACAATGAGCAGTTCTTC.

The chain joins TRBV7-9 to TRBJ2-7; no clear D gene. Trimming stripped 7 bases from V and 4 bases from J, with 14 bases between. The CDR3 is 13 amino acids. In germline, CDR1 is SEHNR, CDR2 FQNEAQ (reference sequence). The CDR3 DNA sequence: TGTGCCAGCATGGGAAACAGTAGGTACGAGCAGTACTTC. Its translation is CASMGNSRYEQYF.

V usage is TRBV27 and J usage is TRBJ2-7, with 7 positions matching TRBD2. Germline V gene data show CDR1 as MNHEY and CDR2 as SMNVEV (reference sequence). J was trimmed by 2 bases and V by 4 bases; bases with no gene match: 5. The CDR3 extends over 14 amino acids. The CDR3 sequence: CASSSGTTAYEQYF. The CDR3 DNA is TGTGCCAGCAGTTCCGGGACTACGGCCTACGAGCAGTACTTC.

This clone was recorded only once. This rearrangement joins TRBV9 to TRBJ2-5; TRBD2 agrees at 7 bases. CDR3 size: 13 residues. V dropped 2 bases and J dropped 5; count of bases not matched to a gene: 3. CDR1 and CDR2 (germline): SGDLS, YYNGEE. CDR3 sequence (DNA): TGTGCCAGCAGCGTGCGAGCGGGGGAGACCCAGTACTTC. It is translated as CASSVRAGETQYF.

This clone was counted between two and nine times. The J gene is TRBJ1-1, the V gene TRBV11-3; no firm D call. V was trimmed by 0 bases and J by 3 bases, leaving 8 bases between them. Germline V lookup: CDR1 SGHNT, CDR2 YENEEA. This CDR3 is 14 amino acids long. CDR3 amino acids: CASSLDGGDTEAFF. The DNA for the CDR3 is TGTGCCAGCAGCTTAGATGGCGGGGACACTGAAGCTTTCTTT.

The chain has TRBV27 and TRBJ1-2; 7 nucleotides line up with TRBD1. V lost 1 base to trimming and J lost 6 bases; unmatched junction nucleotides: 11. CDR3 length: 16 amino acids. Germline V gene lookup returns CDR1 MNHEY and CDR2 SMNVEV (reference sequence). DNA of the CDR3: TGTGCCAGCAGTTTATTGGCCCCGGACAGGTTGGATGGCTACACCTTC. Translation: CASSLLAPDRLDGYTF.